This T cell receptor beta chain was observed in a study of blood T cell repertoires in COVID-19. As for the study in general: Samples taken during acute and convalescent COVID-19 were collected in the United States, Italy and Spain. T cells, B-cell-depleted T cells, or PBMCs supplied cDNA or gDNA.

Per the authors' pipeline: By means of reference gene primer amplification, nucleated cell counts were estimated. Assay: immunoSEQ multiplex PCR; the TCRdb copy retains only in-frame clones and omits some. Clone size and V and J calls were adopted from that table, with D and trimming inferred from the DNA. The sample has 150,000 to 200,000 clones; 70% to 90% are singletons. CDR1 SGHRS and CDR2 YFSETQ come from the germline V gene. V lost 0 bases to trimming and J lost 1 base, with 10 bases between them. The CDR3 sequence is 16 residues long. The source material was peripheral blood. This receptor was taken from a man aged 55 to 70 with acute or convalescent COVID-19. V usage is TRBV5-1 and J usage is TRBJ1-4; D is undetermined. The CDR3 nucleotides are TGCGCCAGCAGCTTGGGCCCCGCGGGAACTAATGAAAAACTGTTTTTT. It is translated as CASSLGPAGTNEKLFF.